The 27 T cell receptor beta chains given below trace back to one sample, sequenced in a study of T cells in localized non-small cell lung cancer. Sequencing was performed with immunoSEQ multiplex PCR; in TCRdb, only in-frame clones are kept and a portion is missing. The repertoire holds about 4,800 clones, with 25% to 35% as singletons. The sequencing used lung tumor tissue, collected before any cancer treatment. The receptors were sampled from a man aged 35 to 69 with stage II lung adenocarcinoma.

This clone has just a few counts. The CDR3 region has the DNA TGTGCCAGCAGTGGGACCTTACAAGAGACCCAGTACTTC. It yields the protein CASSGTLQETQYF. V gene TRBV6-8 combines with J gene TRBJ2-5; perhaps D is TRBD1 or TRBD2 (5 bases each). With 5 bases removed from V and 2 bases from J, the gap between germline ends came to 9 bases. The CDR3 runs 13 residues. Germline V gene lookup returns CDR1 MNHGY and CDR2 SAAAGT.

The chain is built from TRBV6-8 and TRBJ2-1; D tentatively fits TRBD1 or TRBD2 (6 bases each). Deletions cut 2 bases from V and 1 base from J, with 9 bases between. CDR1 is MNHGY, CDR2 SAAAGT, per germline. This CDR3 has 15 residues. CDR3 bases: TGTGCCAGCAGTTACGAGGGGGGTTCCTACAATGAGCAGTTCTTC. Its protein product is CASSYEGGSYNEQFF.

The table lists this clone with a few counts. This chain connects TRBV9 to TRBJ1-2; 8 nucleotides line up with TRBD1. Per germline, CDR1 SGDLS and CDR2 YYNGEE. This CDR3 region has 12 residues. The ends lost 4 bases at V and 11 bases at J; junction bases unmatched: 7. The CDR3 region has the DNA TGTGCCAGCAGCCGAGACAGGGGAACATACACCTTC. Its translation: CASSRDRGTYTF.

The CDR3, as DNA: TGTGCCAGCAGACAAGGGCTAGCGGAAACCGGGGAGCTGTTTTTT. This gives the protein CASRQGLAETGELFF. The chain joins TRBV6-8 to TRBJ2-2; TRBD2 matches 7 bases. Germline CDR1 and CDR2: MNHGY and SAAAGT. The J segment lost 5 bases and the V segment lost 6 bases, leaving 9 bases of the junction unmatched. CDR3 length: 15 amino acids.

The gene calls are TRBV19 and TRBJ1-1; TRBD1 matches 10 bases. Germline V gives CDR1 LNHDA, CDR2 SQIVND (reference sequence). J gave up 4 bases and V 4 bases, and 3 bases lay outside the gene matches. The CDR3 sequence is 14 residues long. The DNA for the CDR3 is TGTGCCAGTAGTAGGACAGGGGGTAGCACTGAAGCTTTCTTT. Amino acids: CASSRTGGSTEAFF.

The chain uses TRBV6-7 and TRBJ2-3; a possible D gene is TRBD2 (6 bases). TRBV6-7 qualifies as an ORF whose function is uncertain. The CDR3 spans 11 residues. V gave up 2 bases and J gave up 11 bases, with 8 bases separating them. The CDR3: CASSYRDWQYF. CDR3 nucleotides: TGTGCCAGCAGTTACCGGGACTGGCAGTATTTT.

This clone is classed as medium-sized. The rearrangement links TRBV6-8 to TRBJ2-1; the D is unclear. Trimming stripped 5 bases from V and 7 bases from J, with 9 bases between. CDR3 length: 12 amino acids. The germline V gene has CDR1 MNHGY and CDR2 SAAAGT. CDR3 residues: CASSHQANEQFF. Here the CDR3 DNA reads TGTGCCAGCAGTCATCAGGCGAATGAGCAGTTCTTC.

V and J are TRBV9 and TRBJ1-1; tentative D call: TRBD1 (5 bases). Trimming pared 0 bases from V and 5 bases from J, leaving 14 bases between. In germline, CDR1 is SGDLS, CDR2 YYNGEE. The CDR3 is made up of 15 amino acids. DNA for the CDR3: TGTGCCAGCAGCGTAGGGTTCACTGGGGGTACTGAAGCTTTCTTT. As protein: CASSVGFTGGTEAFF.

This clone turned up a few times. CDR3 loop: CASSYYYLFGTGNTEAFF. The DNA for the CDR3 is TGTGCCAGCAGTTACTATTACCTATTCGGGACCGGGAACACTGAAGCTTTCTTT. The chain links TRBV6-8 to TRBJ1-1; the D gene is possibly TRBD1 (5 bases). The CDR3 has 18 residues. Looked up from germline, CDR1 is MNHGY and CDR2 is SAAAGT. V dropped 1 base and J dropped 1 base, with 19 bases sitting between them.

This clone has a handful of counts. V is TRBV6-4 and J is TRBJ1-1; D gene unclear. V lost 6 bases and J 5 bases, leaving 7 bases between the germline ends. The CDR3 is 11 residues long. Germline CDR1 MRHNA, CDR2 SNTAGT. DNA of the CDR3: TGTGCCAGCAGCCTGGGAACTGAAGCTTTCTTT. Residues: CASSLGTEAFF.

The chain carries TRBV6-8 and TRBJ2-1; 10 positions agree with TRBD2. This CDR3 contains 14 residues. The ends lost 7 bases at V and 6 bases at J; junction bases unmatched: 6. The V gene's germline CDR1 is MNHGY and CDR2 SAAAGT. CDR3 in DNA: TGTGCCAGCAATCCGGGACTAGCGTCCAATGAGCAGTTCTTC. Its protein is CASNPGLASNEQFF.

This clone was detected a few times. In nucleotides, the CDR3 is TGTGCCAGTAAGCGCCGAATGGGCGAGAACACCGGGGAGCTGTTTTTT. Protein sequence: CASKRRMGENTGELFF. V and J are TRBV19 and TRBJ2-2, with D unclear. Germline V gives CDR1 LNHDA, CDR2 SQIVND (reference sequence). The CDR3 sequence is 16 residues long. The V end lost 7 bases, the J end lost 1 base, and 16 bases lay between the germline ends.

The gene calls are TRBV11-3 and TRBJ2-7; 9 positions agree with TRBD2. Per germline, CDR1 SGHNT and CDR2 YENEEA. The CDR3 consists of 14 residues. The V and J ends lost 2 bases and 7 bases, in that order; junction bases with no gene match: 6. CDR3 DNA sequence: TGTGCCAGCAGCTTATTAGCGGGAGTGCGGGAGCAGTACTTC. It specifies CASSLLAGVREQYF.

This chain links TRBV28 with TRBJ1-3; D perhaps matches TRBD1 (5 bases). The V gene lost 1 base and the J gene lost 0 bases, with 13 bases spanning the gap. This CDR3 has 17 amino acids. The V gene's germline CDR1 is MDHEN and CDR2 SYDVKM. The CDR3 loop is CASSLFVGLDSGNTIYF. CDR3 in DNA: TGTGCCAGCAGTTTATTCGTGGGACTAGACTCTGGAAACACCATATATTTT.

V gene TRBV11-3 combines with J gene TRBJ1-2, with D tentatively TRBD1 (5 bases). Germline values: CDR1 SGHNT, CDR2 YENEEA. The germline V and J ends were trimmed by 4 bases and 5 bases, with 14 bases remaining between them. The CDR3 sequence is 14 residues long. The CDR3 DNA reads TGTGCCAGCAGCTCGGGACGGAACTCGTATGGCTACACCTTC. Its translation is CASSSGRNSYGYTF.

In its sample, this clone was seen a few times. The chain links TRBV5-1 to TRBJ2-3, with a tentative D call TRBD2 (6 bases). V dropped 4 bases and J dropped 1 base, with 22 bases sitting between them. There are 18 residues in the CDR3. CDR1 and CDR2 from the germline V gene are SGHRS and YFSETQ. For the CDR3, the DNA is TGCGCCAGCAGCCAAGATGGGAAGCGTACGGGGGGCACAGATACGCAGTATTTT. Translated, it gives CASSQDGKRTGGTDTQYF.

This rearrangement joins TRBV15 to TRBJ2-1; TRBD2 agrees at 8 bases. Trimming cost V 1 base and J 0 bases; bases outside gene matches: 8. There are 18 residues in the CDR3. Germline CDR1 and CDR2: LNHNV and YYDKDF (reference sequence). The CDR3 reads CATSRGLSSGNSYNEQFF. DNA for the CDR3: TGTGCCACCAGCAGAGGGCTTAGTAGCGGGAACTCCTACAATGAGCAGTTCTTC.

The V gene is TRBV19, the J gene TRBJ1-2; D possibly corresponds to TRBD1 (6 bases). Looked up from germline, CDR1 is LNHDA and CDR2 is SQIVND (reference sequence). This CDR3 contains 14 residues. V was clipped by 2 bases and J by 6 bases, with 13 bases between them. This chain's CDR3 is CASSIQGPQHGYTF. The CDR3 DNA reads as TGTGCCAGTAGTATACAGGGGCCGCAACATGGCTACACCTTC.

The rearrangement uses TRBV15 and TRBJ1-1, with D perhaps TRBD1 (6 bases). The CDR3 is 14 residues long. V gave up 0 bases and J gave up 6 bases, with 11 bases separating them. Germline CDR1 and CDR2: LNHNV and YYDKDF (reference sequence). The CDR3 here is CATSRDRTVAEAFF. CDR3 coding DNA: TGTGCCACCAGCAGAGATCGGACAGTCGCTGAAGCTTTCTTT.

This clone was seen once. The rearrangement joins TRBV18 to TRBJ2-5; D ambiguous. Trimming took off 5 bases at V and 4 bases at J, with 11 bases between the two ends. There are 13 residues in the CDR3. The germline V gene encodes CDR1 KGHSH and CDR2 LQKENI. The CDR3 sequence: CASSGNVGETQYF. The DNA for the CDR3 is TGTGCCAGCTCAGGAAATGTGGGAGAGACCCAGTACTTC.

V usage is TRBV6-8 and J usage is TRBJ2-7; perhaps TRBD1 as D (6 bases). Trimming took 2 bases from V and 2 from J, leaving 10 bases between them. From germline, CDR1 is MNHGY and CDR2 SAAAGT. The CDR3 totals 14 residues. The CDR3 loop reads CASSYLGAPYEQYF. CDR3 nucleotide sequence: TGTGCCAGCAGTTACCTGGGGGCCCCCTACGAGCAGTACTTC.

CDR3 residues: CASSLGGVETGELFF. CDR3 bases: TGCGCCAGCAGCTTGGGCGGGGTAGAGACCGGGGAGCTGTTTTTT. J is TRBJ2-2 and V is TRBV5-1; weak D call: TRBD2 (6 bases). The CDR3 totals 15 residues. Trimming left V 0 bases short and J 5 bases short, with 11 bases between. CDR1 SGHRS and CDR2 YFSETQ come from the germline V gene.

DNA of the CDR3: TGCGCCAGCAGCGCGCTACAGGGGAGGAACACTGAAGCTTTCTTT. Its translation is CASSALQGRNTEAFF. The rearrangement links TRBV5-1 to TRBJ1-1; 7 positions match TRBD1. V shed 4 bases and J 1 base; nucleotides not matched to a gene: 7. From germline, CDR1 is SGHRS and CDR2 YFSETQ. CDR3 length: 15 amino acids. Based on the CDR3 plus reference TRBV5-1 and TRBJ1-1, the full variable domain is KAGVTQTPRYLIKTRGQQVTLSCSPISGHRSVSWYQQTPGQGLQFLFEYFSETQRNKGNFPGRFSGRQFSNSRSEMNVSTLELGDSALYLCASSALQGRNTEAFFGQGTRLTVV.

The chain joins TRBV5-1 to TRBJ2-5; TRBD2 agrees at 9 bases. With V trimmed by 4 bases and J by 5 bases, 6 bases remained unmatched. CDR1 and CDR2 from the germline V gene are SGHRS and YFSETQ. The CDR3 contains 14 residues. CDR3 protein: CASSLTGTSETQYF. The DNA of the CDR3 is TGCGCCAGCAGCCTGACCGGGACTAGCGAGACCCAGTACTTC. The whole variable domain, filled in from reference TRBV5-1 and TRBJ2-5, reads KAGVTQTPRYLIKTRGQQVTLSCSPISGHRSVSWYQQTPGQGLQFLFEYFSETQRNKGNFPGRFSGRQFSNSRSEMNVSTLELGDSALYLCASSLTGTSETQYFGPGTRLLVL.

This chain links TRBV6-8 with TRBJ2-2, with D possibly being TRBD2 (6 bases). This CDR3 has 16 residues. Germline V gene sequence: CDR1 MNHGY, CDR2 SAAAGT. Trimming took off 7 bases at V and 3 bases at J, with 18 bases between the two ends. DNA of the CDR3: TGTGCCAGCAAGAATTTCGGGGAGGAGGACACCGGGGAGCTGTTTTTT. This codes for CASKNFGEEDTGELFF.

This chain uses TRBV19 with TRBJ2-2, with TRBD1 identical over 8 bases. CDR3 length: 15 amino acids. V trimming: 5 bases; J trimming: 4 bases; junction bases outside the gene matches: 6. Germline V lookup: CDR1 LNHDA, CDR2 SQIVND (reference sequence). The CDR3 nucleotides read TGTGCCAGTAGTGTGACAGGGGTGGGCACCGGGGAGCTGTTTTTT. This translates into CASSVTGVGTGELFF.

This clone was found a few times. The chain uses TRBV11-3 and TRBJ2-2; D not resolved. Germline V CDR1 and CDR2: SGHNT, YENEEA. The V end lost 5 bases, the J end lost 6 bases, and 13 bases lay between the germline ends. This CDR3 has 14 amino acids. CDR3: CASSPWTDAGELFF. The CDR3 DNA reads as TGTGCCAGCAGCCCCTGGACCGACGCCGGGGAGCTGTTTTTT.